What follows are 22 T cell receptor beta chains derived from one specimen sequenced in a study of OX40 agonist ivuxolimab in advanced cancers. The table came from immunoSEQ multiplex PCR; TCRdb's copy has only in-frame clones and leaves some out. This sample has about 68,000 clones, with about 83% found just once. The material sequenced was CD4+ or CD8+ T cells sorted from blood, taken in a trial of the OX40 agonist ivuxolimab. The receptor source for this set is an adult with an advanced solid tumor such as melanoma, head and neck, liver or kidney cancer.

The chain couples TRBV18 to TRBJ2-5; 8 bases agree with TRBD1. This CDR3 has 14 residues. Trimming cost V 3 bases and J 2 bases; bases outside gene matches: 2. The germline CDR1 and CDR2 sequences are KGHSH and LQKENI. The CDR3 sequence is CASSPTGEQETQYF. The CDR3 DNA reads as TGTGCCAGCTCACCGACAGGGGAACAAGAGACCCAGTACTTC.

The chain is built from TRBV7-9 and TRBJ1-4; no clear D gene. Germline V gene data show CDR1 as SEHNR and CDR2 as FQNEAQ (reference sequence). This CDR3 comprises 15 residues. V shed 5 bases and J shed 5 bases, with 15 bases lying between them. The CDR3 reads CASSVDGRENEKLFF. In nucleotides, the CDR3 is TGTGCCAGCAGCGTGGATGGCAGAGAAAATGAAAAACTGTTTTTT. Using reference TRBV7-9 and TRBJ1-4 for the parts outside the CDR3, the full variable domain is DTGVSQNPRHKITKRGQNVTFRCDPISEHNRLYWYRQTLGQGPEFLTYFQNEAQLEKSRLLSDRFSAERPKGSFSTLEIQRTEQGDSAMYLCASSVDGRENEKLFFGSGTQLSVL.

The CDR3 region has the DNA TGCGCCAGCAGCCCATCGGGAAGTTTACCTAATGAAAAACTGTTTTTT. It yields the protein CASSPSGSLPNEKLFF. The chain links TRBV4-1 to TRBJ1-4; D uncertain. CDR3 length equals 16 residues. The V end lost 4 bases, the J end lost 3 bases, and 15 bases lay between the germline ends. The V gene's germline CDR1 is MGHRA and CDR2 YSYEKL.

The chain uses TRBV5-1 and TRBJ2-5; 8 bases agree with TRBD1. The ends lost 4 bases at V and 5 bases at J; junction bases unmatched: 10. The CDR3 extends over 15 amino acids. Germline V lookup: CDR1 SGHRS, CDR2 YFSETQ. The CDR3 region is CASSEGSGGSETQYF. DNA for the CDR3: TGCGCCAGCAGCGAAGGATCAGGGGGCAGTGAGACCCAGTACTTC. The entire variable domain, with the rest obtained from reference TRBV5-1 and TRBJ2-5, is as follows: KAGVTQTPRYLIKTRGQQVTLSCSPISGHRSVSWYQQTPGQGLQFLFEYFSETQRNKGNFPGRFSGRQFSNSRSEMNVSTLELGDSALYLCASSEGSGGSETQYFGPGTRLLVL.

The V and J genes are TRBV7-2 and TRBJ2-7, with D perhaps matching TRBD2 (5 bases). Between the trimmed V and J ends, which lost 1 base and 9 bases, there was a span of 10 bases. The CDR3 is 12 amino acids. Germline loops: CDR1 SGHTA, CDR2 FQGNSA. CDR3 in amino acids: CASSLDPRVQYF. CDR3 sequence (DNA): TGTGCCAGCAGCTTAGATCCGAGGGTGCAGTACTTC.

The chain couples TRBV7-2 to TRBJ2-3; TRBD2 is a possible D gene (6 bases). Germline-derived CDR1 and CDR2 are SGHTA and FQGNSA. V was shortened by 0 bases and J by 3 bases, with 10 bases between the two germline ends. The CDR3 is made up of 15 amino acids. The CDR3 is CASSLAPAGTDTQYF. CDR3 DNA sequence: TGTGCCAGCAGCTTAGCGCCAGCGGGTACAGATACGCAGTATTTT.

J is TRBJ1-6 and V is TRBV6-5, with D hard to call. This CDR3 region has 13 residues. V lost 1 base, J lost 10 bases, and 8 bases lay in between. CDR1 and CDR2 (germline): MNHEY, SVGAGI. This CDR3 is CASSYFIWSPLHF. The CDR3 DNA sequence: TGTGCCAGCAGTTACTTTATTTGGTCACCCCTCCACTTT.

The V call is TRBV5-6, the J call TRBJ2-7; no clear D. Germline CDR1 and CDR2: SGHDT and YYEEEE. The V end lost 2 bases, the J end lost 2 bases, and 5 bases lay between the germline ends. CDR3 length: 12 amino acids. The CDR3 loop is CASSFEPYEQYF. The CDR3 region has the DNA TGTGCCAGCAGCTTCGAGCCCTACGAGCAGTACTTC.

The J gene is TRBJ1-2, the V gene TRBV18; D is unclear. The CDR3 covers 13 residues. Deletions cut 2 bases from V and 8 bases from J, with 12 bases between. Germline V lookup: CDR1 KGHSH, CDR2 LQKENI. The CDR3 reads CASSPAVHEGYTF. The CDR3 nucleotides are TGTGCCAGCTCACCAGCAGTCCATGAGGGCTACACCTTC.

This sequence joins TRBV4-3 and TRBJ1-5; weak D call: TRBD1 (5 bases). Trimming cost V 1 base and J 3 bases, with 13 bases left between them. This CDR3 is 16 amino acids long. Germline CDR1 is LGHNA and CDR2 is YSLEER. The CDR3 sequence: CASSQGREVYNQPQHF. The CDR3, as DNA: TGCGCCAGCAGCCAAGGCAGGGAGGTTTACAATCAGCCCCAGCATTTT.

The chain joins TRBV4-2 to TRBJ1-1, with 8 positions matching TRBD1. The CDR3 has 17 residues. In germline, CDR1 is LGHNA, CDR2 YNFKEQ. The J segment lost 4 bases and the V segment lost 3 bases, leaving 13 bases of the junction unmatched. The CDR3 DNA follows: TGTGCCAGCAGCCATTCAACCCGACAGGGGAGTGGCACTGAAGCTTTCTTT. It translates to CASSHSTRQGSGTEAFF.

This chain joins TRBV5-1 and TRBJ2-1, with a tentative D call TRBD2 (6 bases). The CDR3 runs to 15 residues. Germline-derived CDR1 and CDR2 are SGHRS and YFSETQ. V dropped 2 bases and J dropped 8 bases, with 17 bases sitting between them. For the CDR3, the DNA is TGCGCCAGCAGCTTTACAGGCGGGGTCTGGGATGAGCAGTTCTTC. This codes for CASSFTGGVWDEQFF.

The chain joins TRBV19 to TRBJ1-5; D possibly corresponds to TRBD1 (5 bases). CDR3 length: 16 amino acids. The germline V gene has CDR1 LNHDA and CDR2 SQIVND (reference sequence). Trimming took 7 bases from V and 5 from J, leaving 21 bases between them. The CDR3 loop reads CASKSGHHSEDQPQHF. The CDR3 coding sequence is TGTGCCAGTAAATCCGGACATCACTCAGAGGATCAGCCCCAGCATTTT.

The chain joins TRBV11-2 to TRBJ1-1, with D tentatively TRBD1 (5 bases). Trimming left V 5 bases short and J 0 bases short, with 10 bases between. The CDR3 extends over 14 amino acids. The germline V gene has CDR1 SGHAT and CDR2 FQNNGV. CDR3 bases: TGTGCCAGCAGCCCGGGACTCTTGAACACTGAAGCTTTCTTT. Its translation: CASSPGLLNTEAFF.

The CDR3 here is CASSLRGQTEAFF. The DNA of the CDR3 is TGTGCCAGCAGCTTACGGGGGCAGACTGAAGCTTTCTTT. The chain employs TRBV7-2 and TRBJ1-1; tentative D call: TRBD1 (6 bases). The CDR3 has 13 amino acids. Germline-derived CDR1 and CDR2 are SGHTA and FQGNSA. V shed 2 bases and J shed 5 bases, with 9 bases lying between them. Using reference TRBV7-2 and TRBJ1-1 for the parts outside the CDR3, the full variable domain is GAGVSQSPSNKVTEKGKDVELRCDPISGHTALYWYRQSLGQGLEFLIYFQGNSAPDKSGLPSDRFSAERTGGSVSTLTIQRTQQEDSAVYLCASSLRGQTEAFFGQGTRLTVV.

The chain couples TRBV28 to TRBJ1-6; 7 positions agree with TRBD1. This CDR3 contains 15 residues. Trimming removed 6 bases from V and 7 bases from J; junction bases left unmatched: 9. Per germline, CDR1 MDHEN and CDR2 SYDVKM. CDR3: CASRPKDRLNSPLHF. DNA for the CDR3: TGTGCCAGCAGGCCGAAGGACAGGTTAAATTCACCCCTCCACTTT.

This clone showed up just a few times. The chain employs TRBV9 and TRBJ1-1; D ambiguous. The CDR3 contains 14 residues. Germline assignment: CDR1 SGDLS and CDR2 YYNGEE. V was clipped by 0 bases and J by 1 base, with 7 bases between them. CDR3 nucleotide sequence: TGTGCCAGCAGCGTAGTTGCGGGGAACACTGAAGCTTTCTTT. It encodes CASSVVAGNTEAFF. The full variable domain, with the rest looked up from reference TRBV9 and TRBJ1-1, is DSGVTQTPKHLITATGQRVTLRCSPRSGDLSVYWYQQSLDQGLQFLIQYYNGEERAKGNILERFSAQQFPDLHSELNLSSLELGDSALYFCASSVVAGNTEAFFGQGTRLTVV.

This clone is a singleton in its sample. This chain links TRBV5-1 with TRBJ1-1; D is possibly TRBD1 (5 bases). Per germline, CDR1 SGHRS and CDR2 YFSETQ. Trimming stripped 1 base from V and 4 bases from J, with 8 bases between. The CDR3 runs 13 residues. CDR3 nucleotides: TGCGCCAGCAGCTTGATTGGGGGCACTGAAGCTTTCTTT. Protein: CASSLIGGTEAFF.

This clone has a handful of counts. The genes are TRBV18 and TRBJ1-2; D perhaps matches TRBD1 (6 bases). V lost 0 bases to trimming and J lost 3 bases, with 11 bases between them. CDR3 size: 15 residues. Germline V gene sequence: CDR1 KGHSH, CDR2 LQKENI. The CDR3 DNA reads as TGTGCCAGCTCACCACCGAACAGGGAGGACTATGGCTACACCTTC. It yields the protein CASSPPNREDYGYTF. Full variable domain (outside the CDR3, taken from reference TRBV18 and TRBJ1-2): NAGVMQNPRHLVRRRGQEARLRCSPMKGHSHVYWYRQLPEEGLKFMVYLQKENIIDESGMPKERFSAEFPKEGPSILRIQQVVRGDSAAYFCASSPPNREDYGYTFGSGTRLTVV.

The rearrangement joins TRBV15 to TRBJ2-1; no firm D call. Germline V gives CDR1 LNHNV, CDR2 YYDKDF (reference sequence). Trimming shortened V by 3 bases and J by 0 bases, and 9 bases separated the two germline ends. CDR3 length equals 15 residues. The DNA for the CDR3 is TGTGCCACCAGCAGGGGATACACCTCCTACAATGAGCAGTTCTTC. This encodes CATSRGYTSYNEQFF.

This chain uses TRBV7-2 with TRBJ2-7, with D uncertain. V shed 2 bases and J shed 3 bases, with 11 bases lying between them. The CDR3 is made up of 14 amino acids. Germline assignment: CDR1 SGHTA and CDR2 FQGNSA. In DNA, the CDR3 is TGTGCCAGCAGCTTATTAGGGATCTTCTACGAGCAGTACTTC. Its protein product is CASSLLGIFYEQYF.

CDR3 sequence (DNA): TGTGCCAGCAGCTTGGGCAGCAGGGGAGCTAATGAAAAACTGTTTTTT. The encoded protein is CASSLGSRGANEKLFF. This chain joins TRBV5-4 and TRBJ1-4, with D tentatively TRBD1 (6 bases). From germline, CDR1 is SGHNT and CDR2 YYREEE (reference sequence). The CDR3 runs to 16 residues. The germline V and J ends were trimmed by 0 bases and 3 bases, with 12 bases remaining between them. The complete variable domain, with remaining parts taken from reference TRBV5-4 and TRBJ1-4, reads ETGVTQSPTHLIKTRGQQVTLRCSSQSGHNTVSWYQQALGQGPQFIFQYYREEENGRGNFPPRFSGLQFPNYSSELNVNALELDDSALYLCASSLGSRGANEKLFFGSGTQLSVL.